The T cell receptor beta chain described here comes from a study of shared T cell receptors in the human thymus. The method was immunoSEQ multiplex PCR; TCRdb's version includes in-frame clones alone and lacks a portion of them. The sample has roughly 660,000 clones; roughly 90% are singletons. The CDR3 length is 16 residues. V lost 0 bases to trimming and J lost 0 bases, with 12 bases between them. Germline V lookup: CDR1 SGHNT, CDR2 YYREEE (reference sequence). In addition, the sample was reused for a study of human thymus T cells.

This TCR was recovered from a boy under three years old with a congenital heart defect. The chain employs TRBV5-4 and TRBJ1-1; TRBD1 might be the D (5 bases). The sequenced sample was thymocytes. Here the CDR3 reads CASSLDKGSLNTEAFF. The CDR3 nucleotides are TGTGCCAGCAGCTTGGATAAGGGGTCATTGAACACTGAAGCTTTCTTT.